Presented here are 27 T cell receptor beta chains from one specimen sequenced in a study of blood T cell repertoires in COVID-19. Libraries were prepared by immunoSEQ multiplex PCR; TCRdb keeps only in-frame clonotypes and omits some of them. The sample has about 220,000 clones; 90% are singletons. The sample taken for sequencing was PBMCs or T cells enriched from blood (not recorded which). These receptors all come from a man between 25 and 39 years old who had been exposed to COVID-19.

CDR3 sequence: CASIPEGAYNEQFF. CDR3 nucleotide sequence: TGTGCCAGCATCCCTGAGGGGGCATACAATGAGCAGTTCTTC. The chain employs TRBV7-9 and TRBJ2-1, with 7 bases fitting TRBD1. Germline CDR1 reads SEHNR; CDR2 reads FQNEAQ (reference sequence). The CDR3 is made up of 14 amino acids. Trimming cost V 7 bases and J 4 bases; bases outside gene matches: 7.

The genes are TRBV3-1 (or the pseudogene TRBV3-2) and TRBJ1-5, with TRBD1 identical over 7 bases. V shed 4 bases, J shed 0 bases, and the junction held 3 bases outside the gene matches. CDR3 size: 15 residues. CDR1 is LGHDT and CDR2 is YNNKEL in the germline V gene (reference sequence). The CDR3, as DNA: TGTGCCAGCAGCCGGACAGGCAATAGCAATCAGCCCCAGCATTTT. As protein: CASSRTGNSNQPQHF.

The chain employs TRBV5-1 and TRBJ1-1; perhaps TRBD1 as D (6 bases). The CDR3 totals 18 residues. Trimming pared 0 bases from V and 1 base from J, leaving 19 bases between. Germline V gene data show CDR1 as SGHRS and CDR2 as YFSETQ. For the CDR3, the DNA is TGCGCCAGCAGCTTGGCCGGGTGGAACAGGGCCACGAACACTGAAGCTTTCTTT. Its translation is CASSLAGWNRATNTEAFF.

This clone occurred once. The chain has TRBV18 and TRBJ2-5; 7 bases match TRBD1. J lost 4 bases, V lost 5 bases, and 7 bases had no gene match. Per germline, CDR1 KGHSH and CDR2 LQKENI. This CDR3 is 14 amino acids long. The CDR3 protein is CASSSQGVGETQYF. The CDR3 DNA is TGTGCCAGCTCATCTCAGGGGGTCGGAGAGACCCAGTACTTC.

This clone showed up many times. This chain joins TRBV30 and TRBJ1-1; D unclear. Germline V gene lookup returns CDR1 GTSNPN and CDR2 SVGIG (reference sequence). V gave up 3 bases and J gave up 3 bases, with 14 bases separating them. The CDR3 length is 14 residues. CDR3 sequence reads: CAWRKGGGYTEAFF. The CDR3, as DNA: TGTGCCTGGAGGAAAGGAGGAGGGTACACTGAAGCTTTCTTT.

The chain recombines TRBV13 with TRBJ2-2; a possible D gene is TRBD2 (5 bases). Trimming left V 5 bases short and J 0 bases short, with 10 bases between. In germline, CDR1 is PRHDT, CDR2 FYEKMQ (reference sequence). There are 15 residues in the CDR3. For the CDR3, the DNA is TGTGCCAGCAGCAAAATCGGGGCGAACACCGGGGAGCTGTTTTTT. It specifies CASSKIGANTGELFF.

This sequence joins TRBV7-2 and TRBJ2-2; D uncertain. CDR1 and CDR2 (germline): SGHTA, FQGNSA. This CDR3 comprises 11 residues. V was clipped by 5 bases and J by 5 bases, with 3 bases between them. The DNA of the CDR3 is TGTGCCAGCAGCCAAACCGGGGAGCTGTTTTTT. Translating gives CASSQTGELFF.

The chain joins TRBV27 to TRBJ2-5, with unresolved D. CDR3 length: 16 amino acids. V shed 8 bases and J shed 1 base, with 20 bases lying between them. Germline assignment: CDR1 MNHEY and CDR2 SMNVEV (reference sequence). The CDR3 loop reads CASQSLHWAAQETQYF. The DNA for the CDR3 is TGTGCCAGCCAGAGCCTTCATTGGGCAGCCCAAGAGACCCAGTACTTC.

This clone was recorded once. V usage is TRBV11-3 and J usage is TRBJ2-1, with 9 nucleotides matching TRBD2. Germline trimming cut 1 base from V and 4 bases from J; bases unmatched to any gene: 2. This CDR3 has 15 amino acids. From germline, CDR1 is SGHNT and CDR2 YENEEA. This CDR3 reads CASSLVLAGYNEQFF. The CDR3 DNA sequence: TGTGCCAGCAGCTTAGTGCTAGCGGGGTACAATGAGCAGTTCTTC.

The chain combines TRBV19 with TRBJ1-2; 8 bases line up with TRBD1. Germline V gene lookup returns CDR1 LNHDA and CDR2 SQIVND (reference sequence). The J segment lost 3 bases and the V segment lost 3 bases, leaving 3 bases of the junction unmatched. This CDR3 comprises 14 residues. The CDR3 DNA is TGTGCCAGTAGTATTCAGGGGGCGCACTATGGCTACACCTTC. The encoded protein is CASSIQGAHYGYTF.

The chain couples TRBV2 to TRBJ2-5; 10 bases agree with TRBD2. This CDR3 contains 15 residues. Germline CDR1 SNHLY, CDR2 FYNNEI. J gave up 2 bases and V 6 bases, and 6 bases lay outside the gene matches. CDR3 loop: CASRPAGGPQETQYF. The CDR3, as DNA: TGTGCCAGCAGACCAGCGGGGGGGCCTCAAGAGACCCAGTACTTC.

This rearrangement joins TRBV7-9 to TRBJ1-1; D remains ambiguous. In germline, CDR1 is SEHNR, CDR2 FQNEAQ (reference sequence). The CDR3 runs 14 residues. Trimming removed 5 bases from V and 8 bases from J, with 18 bases in between. CDR3 loop: CASSRGGGRLEAFF. CDR3 in DNA: TGTGCCAGCAGCCGAGGAGGCGGGAGATTAGAAGCTTTCTTT.

The chain couples TRBV4-2 to TRBJ1-1, with 7 nucleotides matching TRBD1. Germline CDR1 and CDR2: LGHNA and YNFKEQ. Unmatched junction bases numbered 10, after V lost 4 bases and J lost 5 bases. The CDR3 spans 15 residues. The CDR3 region is CASSPIQGMETEAFF. The CDR3 region has the DNA TGTGCCAGCAGCCCAATACAGGGGATGGAAACTGAAGCTTTCTTT.

The rearrangement links TRBV3-1 (or the pseudogene TRBV3-2) to TRBJ1-2; TRBD1 matches 7 bases. CDR1 is LGHDT, CDR2 YNNKEL, per germline (reference sequence). The junction had 6 bases not matched to a gene; V was cut back by 1 base and J by 7 bases. This CDR3 region has 14 residues. CDR3 residues: CASSQARGQLGYTF. Written as DNA, the CDR3 is TGTGCCAGCAGCCAAGCAAGGGGGCAACTTGGCTACACCTTC.

The chain has TRBV7-9 and TRBJ1-6, with D possibly being TRBD1 (5 bases). The CDR3 totals 15 residues. CDR1 is SEHNR, CDR2 FQNEAQ, per germline (reference sequence). V dropped 2 bases and J dropped 5 bases, with 10 bases sitting between them. CDR3 DNA sequence: TGTGCCAGCAGCTTACGTGACAGCAATAATTCACCCCTCCACTTT. Encoded protein: CASSLRDSNNSPLHF.

The chain combines TRBV6-1 with TRBJ1-5; D is undetermined. This CDR3 contains 16 residues. CDR1 and CDR2 (germline): MNHNS, SASEGT. V was cut by 1 base and J by 6 bases, with 16 bases left in between. This CDR3 reads CASSEVQFGVGQPQHF. The DNA of the CDR3 is TGTGCCAGCAGTGAAGTTCAGTTCGGGGTAGGTCAGCCCCAGCATTTT.

The chain uses TRBV7-2 and TRBJ2-7, with a weak D call TRBD2 (6 bases). Germline V gives CDR1 SGHTA, CDR2 FQGNSA. Trimming shortened V by 5 bases and J by 5 bases, and 19 bases separated the two germline ends. The CDR3 sequence is 15 residues long. CDR3 nucleotides: TGTGCCAGCAGCCCCGGCGGGGTTCTCAGAAACGAGCAGTACTTC. Residues: CASSPGGVLRNEQYF.

The CDR3 loop is CASSQDLAGGPNEQFF. The CDR3 region has the DNA TGCGCCAGCAGCCAAGATTTAGCGGGGGGCCCCAATGAGCAGTTCTTC. The gene calls are TRBV4-3 and TRBJ2-1; 10 nucleotides line up with TRBD2. The germline CDR1 and CDR2 sequences are LGHNA and YSLEER. The CDR3 runs to 16 residues. V shed 0 bases and J 6 bases; nucleotides not matched to a gene: 5.

The chain has TRBV7-9 and TRBJ2-5; D is perhaps TRBD2 (6 bases). The germline gives CDR1 SEHNR, CDR2 FQNEAQ (reference sequence). Trimming stripped 5 bases from V and 5 bases from J, with 15 bases between. The CDR3 has 14 residues. In DNA, the CDR3 is TGTGCCAGCAGCGGTCGGGGGATTGGGGAGACCCAGTACTTC. Its protein product is CASSGRGIGETQYF.

The chain carries TRBV5-4 and TRBJ2-7, with 7 bases aligning to TRBD2. Germline CDR1 and CDR2: SGHNT and YYREEE (reference sequence). The CDR3 spans 13 residues. Unmatched junction bases numbered 6, after V lost 2 bases and J lost 7 bases. The CDR3 sequence: CASSFEAGDEQYF. The DNA for the CDR3 is TGTGCCAGCAGCTTTGAGGCGGGGGATGAGCAGTACTTC.

The chain carries TRBV30 and TRBJ1-4; a possible D gene is TRBD1 (5 bases). Germline lookup yields CDR1 GTSNPN and CDR2 SVGIG (reference sequence). With 4 bases removed from V and 1 base from J, the gap between germline ends came to 16 bases. This CDR3 has 16 residues. CDR3: CAWTSRGIITNEKLFF. CDR3 DNA: TGTGCCTGGACCTCTCGGGGGATTATAACTAATGAAAAACTGTTTTTT.

The CDR3: CASSERGILTDTQYF. The CDR3 DNA sequence: TGTGCCAGCAGTGAGCGGGGGATACTCACAGATACGCAGTATTTT. The chain recombines TRBV2 with TRBJ2-3; 7 positions agree with TRBD2. Trimming cost V 3 bases and J 2 bases; bases outside gene matches: 5. This CDR3 has 15 amino acids. Per germline, CDR1 SNHLY and CDR2 FYNNEI.

This chain links TRBV2 with TRBJ2-5, with D hard to call. CDR3 size: 10 residues. Trimming shortened V by 8 bases and J by 5 bases, and 6 bases separated the two germline ends. Looked up from germline, CDR1 is SNHLY and CDR2 is FYNNEI. The CDR3, as DNA: TGTGCCAGCGCTAGGGAGACCCAGTACTTC. This sequence encodes CASARETQYF.

This chain connects TRBV7-3 to TRBJ1-3; D call uncertain. V was pared by 5 bases and J by 0 bases, with 5 bases between. Germline V CDR1 and CDR2: SGHTA, FQGTGA. There are 13 residues in the CDR3. DNA of the CDR3: TGTGCCAGCAGCCCTTCCTCTGGAAACACCATATATTTT. Its protein product is CASSPSSGNTIYF.

The genes are TRBV6-4 and TRBJ1-1; D is uncertain. CDR1 MRHNA and CDR2 SNTAGT come from the germline V gene. Trimming cost V 0 bases and J 4 bases, with 12 bases left between them. The length of the CDR3 is 15 residues. CDR3 protein: CASSDSSRGITEAFF. The CDR3 DNA reads as TGTGCCAGCAGTGACTCGAGTCGAGGGATCACTGAAGCTTTCTTT.

The CDR3 nucleotides read TGCGCCAGCAGCTCCGGGACAGTAAGCACAGATACGCAGTATTTT. Its translation is CASSSGTVSTDTQYF. The gene calls are TRBV5-1 and TRBJ2-3; 7 bases fit TRBD1. The CDR3 sequence is 15 residues long. V trimming: 3 bases; J trimming: 0 bases; junction bases outside the gene matches: 4. Germline assignment: CDR1 SGHRS and CDR2 YFSETQ.

The genes are TRBV23-1 and TRBJ2-2, with a weak D call TRBD1 (6 bases). TRBV23-1 is known as an ORF, though its function is uncertain. There are 16 residues in the CDR3. V was pared by 2 bases and J by 5 bases, with 15 bases between. The CDR3 sequence is CASSQIGQFKTGELFF. CDR3 bases: TGCGCCAGCAGTCAAATCGGACAGTTCAAGACCGGGGAGCTGTTTTTT.